Listed below are T cell receptor beta chains from one sample, sequenced in a study of blood T cell repertoires in COVID-19. Assay: immunoSEQ multiplex PCR; the TCRdb copy retains only in-frame clones and omits some. The table has around 300,000 clones, over 75% seen once. The sequenced sample consisted of PBMCs or T cells enriched from blood (not recorded which). The receptors come from a man aged 25-45 years who had recovered from COVID-19. Both conserved end residues are part of each CDR3. The order of the fields is D gene, V gene, J gene, clone size, CDR3 DNA, CDR3 protein. The D gene is left open where the match is weak. Clone size, where shown, is once, few, many, or a class for clones that have expanded.

NA	TRBV12-3/TRBV12-4	TRBJ1-3	once	TGTGCCAGCAGTTCGAACCGGGGAAACACCATATATTTT	CASSSNRGNTIYF
NA	TRBV11-2	TRBJ1-1	once	TGTGCCAGCGGAGAGTTGAACACTGAAGCTTTCTTT	CASGELNTEAFF
NA	TRBV30	TRBJ1-2	NA	TGTGCCTGGACCTTACAGGGTGTAGGCTATGGCTACACCTTC	CAWTLQGVGYGYTF
NA	TRBV5-1	TRBJ1-3	NA	TGCGCCAGCAGGCCGGGTCAGAGCTCTGGAAACACCATATATTTT	CASRPGQSSGNTIYF
TRBD2	TRBV7-2	TRBJ2-3	once	TGTGCCAGCAGCTTTCCGGCCGTAGCGGGGGACACAGATACGCAGTATTTT	CASSFPAVAGDTDTQYF
TRBD2	TRBV5-1	TRBJ2-1	NA	TGCGCCAGCAGCTTGGCCCCCGGGACTAGTAAGGGCAATGAGCAGTTCTTC	CASSLAPGTSKGNEQFF
NA	TRBV11-1	TRBJ1-1	NA	TGTGCCAGCAGCTCTCAGGGGTACACTGAAGCTTTCTTT	CASSSQGYTEAFF
NA	TRBV18	TRBJ1-4	NA	TGTGCCAGCTCACCGAACAGCCCATTTGCAACTAATGAAAAACTGTTTTTT	CASSPNSPFATNEKLFF
TRBD1	TRBV12-3/TRBV12-4	TRBJ2-7	NA	TGTGCCAGCAAGAACAGGGGGCGAGAGCAGTACTTC	CASKNRGREQYF
NA	TRBV3-1/TRBV3-2	TRBJ2-2	NA	TGTGCCAGCAGCCAAGTAGGACAGATCTTAAGCGGGGAGCTGTTTTTT	CASSQVGQILSGELFF
TRBD1	TRBV6-4	TRBJ2-2	NA	TGTGCCAGCAGTGCCAGAGGGACAGGGGACACCGGGGAGCTGTTTTTT	CASSARGTGDTGELFF
TRBD2	TRBV28	TRBJ2-5	NA	TGTGCCAGCAATCGCGATGGACTAGCGGGGGGAAAAGAGACCCAGTACTTC	CASNRDGLAGGKETQYF
NA	TRBV18	TRBJ1-5	NA	TGTGCCAGCTCACCAAGGGGAGGGGGAAATCAGCCCCAGCATTTT	CASSPRGGGNQPQHF
NA	TRBV18	TRBJ1-1	NA	TGTGCCAGCTCACCACCGGGGAGTTCAGCTTTCTTT	CASSPPGSSAFF
NA	TRBV24-1	TRBJ1-2	NA	TGTGCCACCAGTGCAGGGTTTGGCTACACCTTC	CATSAGFGYTF
NA	TRBV7-9	TRBJ2-5	many	TGTGCCAGCAGCTCCCGACTGTACACTCAAGAGACCCAGTACTTC	CASSSRLYTQETQYF
TRBD2	TRBV11-2	TRBJ2-7	NA	TGTGCCAGCACCCTTACTAGCGGTCCCGACGAGCAGTACTTC	CASTLTSGPDEQYF
NA	TRBV21-1	TRBJ2-5	many	TGTGCCAGCAGCGAACGGGGGGGCGTTGAGACCCAGTACTTC	CASSERGGVETQYF